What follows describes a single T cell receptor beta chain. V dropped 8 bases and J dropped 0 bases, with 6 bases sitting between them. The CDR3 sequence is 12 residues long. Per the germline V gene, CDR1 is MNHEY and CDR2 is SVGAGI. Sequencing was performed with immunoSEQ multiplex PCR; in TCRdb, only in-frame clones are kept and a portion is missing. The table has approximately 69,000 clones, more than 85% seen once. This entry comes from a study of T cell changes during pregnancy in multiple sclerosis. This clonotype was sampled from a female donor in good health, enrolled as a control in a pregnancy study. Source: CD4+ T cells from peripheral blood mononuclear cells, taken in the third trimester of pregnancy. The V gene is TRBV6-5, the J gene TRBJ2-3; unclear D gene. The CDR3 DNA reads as TGTGCCAGCGCACAGAGCACAGATACGCAGTATTTT. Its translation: CASAQSTDTQYF.